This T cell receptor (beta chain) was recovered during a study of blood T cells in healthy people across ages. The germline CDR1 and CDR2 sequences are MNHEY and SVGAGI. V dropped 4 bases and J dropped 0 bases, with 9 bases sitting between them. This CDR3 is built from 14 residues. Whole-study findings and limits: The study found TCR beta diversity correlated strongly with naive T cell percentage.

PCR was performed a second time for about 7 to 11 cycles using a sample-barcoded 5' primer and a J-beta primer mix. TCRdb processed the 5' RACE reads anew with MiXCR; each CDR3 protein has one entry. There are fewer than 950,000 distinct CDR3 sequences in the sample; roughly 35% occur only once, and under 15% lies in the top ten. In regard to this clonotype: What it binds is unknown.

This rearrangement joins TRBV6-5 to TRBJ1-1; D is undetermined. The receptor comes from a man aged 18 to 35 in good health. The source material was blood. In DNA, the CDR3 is TGTGCCAGCAGTTCCGCGCCAATGAACACTGAAGCTTTCTTT. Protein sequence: CASSSAPMNTEAFF.